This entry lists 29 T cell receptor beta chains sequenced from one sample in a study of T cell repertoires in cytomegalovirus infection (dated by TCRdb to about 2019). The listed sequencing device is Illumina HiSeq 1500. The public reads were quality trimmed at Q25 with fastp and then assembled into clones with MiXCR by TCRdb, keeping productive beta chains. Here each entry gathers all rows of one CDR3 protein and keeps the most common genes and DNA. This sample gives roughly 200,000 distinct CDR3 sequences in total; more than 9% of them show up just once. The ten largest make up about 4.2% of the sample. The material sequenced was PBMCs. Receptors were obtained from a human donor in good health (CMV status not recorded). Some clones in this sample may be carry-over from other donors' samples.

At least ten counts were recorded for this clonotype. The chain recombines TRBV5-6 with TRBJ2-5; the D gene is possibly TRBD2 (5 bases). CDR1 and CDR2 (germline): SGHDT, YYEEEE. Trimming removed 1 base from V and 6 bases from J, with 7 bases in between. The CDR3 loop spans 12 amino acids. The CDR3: CASSLTGKTQYF. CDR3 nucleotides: TGTGCCAGCAGCTTGACCGGGAAGACCCAGTACTTC.

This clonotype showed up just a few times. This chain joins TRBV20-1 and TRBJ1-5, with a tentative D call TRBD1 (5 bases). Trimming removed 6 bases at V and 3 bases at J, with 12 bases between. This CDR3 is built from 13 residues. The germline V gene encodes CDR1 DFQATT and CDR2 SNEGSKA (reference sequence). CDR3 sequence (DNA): TGCAGTGCGGACACTGAAACCAATCAGCCCCAGCATTTT. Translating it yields CSADTETNQPQHF.

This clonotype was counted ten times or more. The DNA of the CDR3 is TGTGCCAGTACCACTTGGGGACTAGCGGGGGACACCGGGGAGCTGTTTTTT. It specifies CASTTWGLAGDTGELFF. This chain uses TRBV19 with TRBJ2-2; 14 bases align to TRBD2. V lost 7 bases to trimming and J lost 3 bases; unmatched junction nucleotides: 7. The CDR3 totals 17 residues. The V gene's germline CDR1 is LNHDA and CDR2 SQIVND (reference sequence).

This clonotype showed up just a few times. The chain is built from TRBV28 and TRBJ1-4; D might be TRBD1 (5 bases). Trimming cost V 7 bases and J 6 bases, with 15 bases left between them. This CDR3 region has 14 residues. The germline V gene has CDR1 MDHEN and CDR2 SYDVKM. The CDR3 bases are TGTGCCAGCACTCCCCCCGGGGGGGATGAAAAACTGTTTTTT. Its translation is CASTPPGGDEKLFF. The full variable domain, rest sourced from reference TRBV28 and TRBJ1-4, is DVKVTQSSRYLVKRTGEKVFLECVQDMDHENMFWYRQDPGLGLRLIYFSYDVKMKEKGDIPEGYSVSREKKERFSLILESASTNQTSMYLCASTPPGGDEKLFFGSGTQLSVL.

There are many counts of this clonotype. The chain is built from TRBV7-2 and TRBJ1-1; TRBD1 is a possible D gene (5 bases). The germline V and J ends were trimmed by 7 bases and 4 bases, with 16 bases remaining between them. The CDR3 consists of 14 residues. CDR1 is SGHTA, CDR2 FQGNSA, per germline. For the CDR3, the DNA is TGTGCCAGCACCCGCGGCGGGGCGTTCACTGAAGCTTTCTTT. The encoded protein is CASTRGGAFTEAFF.

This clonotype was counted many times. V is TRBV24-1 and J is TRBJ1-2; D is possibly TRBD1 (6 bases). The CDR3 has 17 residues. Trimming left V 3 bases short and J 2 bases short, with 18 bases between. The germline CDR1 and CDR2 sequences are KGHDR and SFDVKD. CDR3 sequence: CATSDLRPGEQNYGYTF. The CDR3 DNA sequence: TGTGCCACCAGTGATCTACGACCAGGGGAACAAAACTATGGCTACACCTTC.

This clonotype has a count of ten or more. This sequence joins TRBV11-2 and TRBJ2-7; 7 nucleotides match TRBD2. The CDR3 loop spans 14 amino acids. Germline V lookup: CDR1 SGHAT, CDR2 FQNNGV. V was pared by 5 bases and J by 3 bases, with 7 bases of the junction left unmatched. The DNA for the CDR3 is TGTGCCAGCAGCCCCCTTGGGGGGGGCTACGAGCAGTACTTC. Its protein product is CASSPLGGGYEQYF. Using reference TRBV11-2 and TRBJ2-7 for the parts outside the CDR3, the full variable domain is EAGVAQSPRYKIIEKRQSVAFWCNPISGHATLYWYQQILGQGPKLLIQFQNNGVVDDSQLPKDRFSAERLKGVDSTLKIQPAKLEDSAVYLCASSPLGGGYEQYFGPGTRLTVT.

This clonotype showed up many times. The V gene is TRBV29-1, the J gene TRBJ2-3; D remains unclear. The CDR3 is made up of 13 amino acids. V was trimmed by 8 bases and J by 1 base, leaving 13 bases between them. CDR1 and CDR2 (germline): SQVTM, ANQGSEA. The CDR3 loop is CSNRMMGTDTQYF. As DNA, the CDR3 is TGCAGCAACCGCATGATGGGCACAGATACGCAGTATTTT.

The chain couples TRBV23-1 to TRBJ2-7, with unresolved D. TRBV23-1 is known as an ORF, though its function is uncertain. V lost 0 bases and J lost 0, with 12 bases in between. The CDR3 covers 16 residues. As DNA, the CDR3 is TGCGCCAGCAGTCAATCGTTGGCGGTGAGCTCCTACGAGCAGTACTTC. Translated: CASSQSLAVSSYEQYF.

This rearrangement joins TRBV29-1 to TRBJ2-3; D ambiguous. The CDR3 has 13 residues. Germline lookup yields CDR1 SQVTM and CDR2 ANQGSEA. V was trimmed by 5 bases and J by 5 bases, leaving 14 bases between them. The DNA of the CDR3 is TGCAGCGTTTCTGCGGAGACGGTAGATACGCAGTATTTT. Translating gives CSVSAETVDTQYF.

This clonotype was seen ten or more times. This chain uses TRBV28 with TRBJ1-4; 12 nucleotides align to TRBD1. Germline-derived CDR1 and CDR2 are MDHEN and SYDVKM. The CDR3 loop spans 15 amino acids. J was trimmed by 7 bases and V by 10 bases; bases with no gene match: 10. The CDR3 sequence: CATWGQGALGEKLFF. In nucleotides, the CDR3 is TGTGCCACGTGGGGACAGGGGGCGCTCGGTGAAAAACTGTTTTTT.

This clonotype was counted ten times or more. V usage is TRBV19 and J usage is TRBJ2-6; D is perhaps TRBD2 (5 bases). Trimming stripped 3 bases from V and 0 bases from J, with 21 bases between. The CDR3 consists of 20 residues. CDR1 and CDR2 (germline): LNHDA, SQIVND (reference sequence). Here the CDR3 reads CASSIRAKRTVSSGANVLTF. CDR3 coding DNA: TGTGCCAGTAGTATCCGGGCAAAGCGGACGGTGAGCTCTGGGGCCAACGTCCTGACTTTC.

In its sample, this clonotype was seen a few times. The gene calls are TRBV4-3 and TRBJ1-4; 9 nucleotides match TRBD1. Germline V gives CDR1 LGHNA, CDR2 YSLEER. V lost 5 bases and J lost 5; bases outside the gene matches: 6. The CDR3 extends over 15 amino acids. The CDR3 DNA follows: TGCGCCAGCAGCACCTTGGGACAGGGCAATGAAAAACTGTTTTTT. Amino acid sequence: CASSTLGQGNEKLFF.

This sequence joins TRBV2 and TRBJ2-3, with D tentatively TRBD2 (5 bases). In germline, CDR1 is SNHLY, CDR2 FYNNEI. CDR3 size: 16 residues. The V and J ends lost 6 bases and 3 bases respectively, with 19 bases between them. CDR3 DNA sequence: TGTGCCAGCAGACACTTTAATGGCGGGCAGACAGATACGCAGTATTTT. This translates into CASRHFNGGQTDTQYF.

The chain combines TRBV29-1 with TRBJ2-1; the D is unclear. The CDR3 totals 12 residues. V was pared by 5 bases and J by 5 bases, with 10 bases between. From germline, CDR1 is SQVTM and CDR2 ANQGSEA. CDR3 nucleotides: TGCAGCGTTCAACTACTCAACAATGAGCAGTTCTTC. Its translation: CSVQLLNNEQFF.

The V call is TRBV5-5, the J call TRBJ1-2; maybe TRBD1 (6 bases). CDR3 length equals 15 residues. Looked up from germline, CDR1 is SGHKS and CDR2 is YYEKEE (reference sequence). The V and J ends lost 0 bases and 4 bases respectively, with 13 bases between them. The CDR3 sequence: CASSLAGDTIYGYTF. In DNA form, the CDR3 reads TGTGCCAGCAGCTTGGCGGGGGACACTATCTATGGCTACACCTTC.

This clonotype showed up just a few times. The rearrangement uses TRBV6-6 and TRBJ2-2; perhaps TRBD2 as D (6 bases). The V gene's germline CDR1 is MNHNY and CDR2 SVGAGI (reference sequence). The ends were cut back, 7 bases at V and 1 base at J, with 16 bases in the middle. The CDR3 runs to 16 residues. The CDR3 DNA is TGTGCCAGCACTACCACCGGGCGGGGGAACACCGGGGAGCTGTTTTTT. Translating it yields CASTTTGRGNTGELFF.

Here the CDR3 DNA reads TGCGCCAGCACCCGCGAGGGGAACTATGGCTACACCTTC. Translated, it gives CASTREGNYGYTF. This chain connects TRBV5-1 to TRBJ1-2, with a tentative D call TRBD1 (5 bases). This CDR3 is built from 13 residues. V lost 6 bases and J lost 2, with 11 bases in between. Germline lookup yields CDR1 SGHRS and CDR2 YFSETQ.

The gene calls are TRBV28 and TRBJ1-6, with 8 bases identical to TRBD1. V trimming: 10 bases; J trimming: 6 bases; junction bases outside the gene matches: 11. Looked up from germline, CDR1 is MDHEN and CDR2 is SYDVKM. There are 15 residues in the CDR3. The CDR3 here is CATYEGQVVNSPLHF. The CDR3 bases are TGTGCCACCTACGAGGGACAGGTAGTTAATTCACCCCTCCACTTT.

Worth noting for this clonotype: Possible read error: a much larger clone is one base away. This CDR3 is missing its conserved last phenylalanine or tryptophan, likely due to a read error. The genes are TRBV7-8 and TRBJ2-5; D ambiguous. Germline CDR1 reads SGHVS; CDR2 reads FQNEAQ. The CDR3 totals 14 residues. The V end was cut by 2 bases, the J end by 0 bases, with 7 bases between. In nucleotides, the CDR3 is TGTGCCAGCAGCTTAAACGGAAACCAAGAGACCCAGTACTTA. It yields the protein CASSLNGNQETQYL.

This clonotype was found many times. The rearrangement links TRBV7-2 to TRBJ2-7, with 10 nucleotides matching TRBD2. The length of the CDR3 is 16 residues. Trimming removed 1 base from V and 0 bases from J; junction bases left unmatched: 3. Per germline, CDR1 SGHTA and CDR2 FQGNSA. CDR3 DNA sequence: TGTGCCAGCAGCTTAGTGTCTAGCGGGGGCTCCTACGAGCAGTACTTC. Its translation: CASSLVSSGGSYEQYF.

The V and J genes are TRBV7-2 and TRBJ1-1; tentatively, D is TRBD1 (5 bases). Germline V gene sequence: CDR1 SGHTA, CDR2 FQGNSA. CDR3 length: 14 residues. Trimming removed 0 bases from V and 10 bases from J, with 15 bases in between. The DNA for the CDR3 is TGTGCCAGCAGCTTAGCCAGGGTAGGTTTGGCAGCTTTCTTT. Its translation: CASSLARVGLAAFF.

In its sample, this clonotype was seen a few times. The CDR3 bases are TGTGCCAGCAGAGCGAGGGATAGCACAGATACGCAGTATTTT. Translated: CASRARDSTDTQYF. The chain recombines TRBV28 with TRBJ2-3, with a weak D call TRBD2 (5 bases). Trimming took off 6 bases at V and 0 bases at J, with 10 bases between the two ends. CDR1 is MDHEN and CDR2 is SYDVKM in the germline V gene. The CDR3 is 14 residues long.

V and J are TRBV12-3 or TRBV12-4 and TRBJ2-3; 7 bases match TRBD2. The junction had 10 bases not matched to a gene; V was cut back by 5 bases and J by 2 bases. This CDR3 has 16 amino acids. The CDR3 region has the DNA TGTGCCAGCAGTCCTAGGACTAGGGCCAACACAGATACGCAGTATTTT. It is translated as CASSPRTRANTDTQYF.

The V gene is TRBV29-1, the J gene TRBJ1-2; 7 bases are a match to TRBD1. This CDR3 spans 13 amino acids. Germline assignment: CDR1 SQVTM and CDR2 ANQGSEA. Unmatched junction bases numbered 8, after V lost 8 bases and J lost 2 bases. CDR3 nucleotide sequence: TGCAGCACAGGGGACGGGTTGAACTATGGCTACACCTTC. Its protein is CSTGDGLNYGYTF.

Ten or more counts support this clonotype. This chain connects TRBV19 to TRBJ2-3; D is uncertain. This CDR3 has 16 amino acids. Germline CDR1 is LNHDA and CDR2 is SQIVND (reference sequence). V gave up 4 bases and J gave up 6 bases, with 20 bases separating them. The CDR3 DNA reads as TGTGCCAGTAGTACTTTAGAGTCCGGGTCCTCCGATACGCAGTATTTT. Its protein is CASSTLESGSSDTQYF.

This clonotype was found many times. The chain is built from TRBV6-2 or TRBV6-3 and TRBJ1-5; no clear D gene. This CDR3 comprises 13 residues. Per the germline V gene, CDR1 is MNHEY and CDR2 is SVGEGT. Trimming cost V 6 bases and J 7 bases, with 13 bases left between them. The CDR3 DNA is TGTGCCAGCAGCCCGGCGTTTACGCAGCCCCAGCATTTT. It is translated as CASSPAFTQPQHF.

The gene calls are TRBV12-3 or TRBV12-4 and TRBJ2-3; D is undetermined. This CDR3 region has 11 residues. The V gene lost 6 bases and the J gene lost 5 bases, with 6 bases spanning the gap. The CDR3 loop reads CASSPKDTQYF. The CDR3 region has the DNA TGTGCCAGCAGCCCGAAAGATACGCAGTATTTT.

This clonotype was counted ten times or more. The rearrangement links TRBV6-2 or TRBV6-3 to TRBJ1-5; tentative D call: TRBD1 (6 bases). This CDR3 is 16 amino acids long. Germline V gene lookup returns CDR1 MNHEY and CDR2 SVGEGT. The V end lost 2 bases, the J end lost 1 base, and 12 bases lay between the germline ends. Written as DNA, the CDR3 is TGTGCCAGCAGTTACCGGGGGCGGACGAGCAATCAGCCCCAGCATTTT. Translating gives CASSYRGRTSNQPQHF.